The 9 T cell receptor beta chains reported below all come from one sample, sequenced in a study of cytomegalovirus exposure and HLA in healthy donors. A multiplex PCR was run with 60 Vbeta primers and 13 Jbeta primers. The table came from immunoSEQ multiplex PCR; TCRdb's copy has only in-frame clones and leaves some out. The data show around 160,000 clones, roughly 77% seen once. What was sequenced was PBMCs. The source of these receptors is a woman in her thirties or forties in good health and CMV-seropositive.

This CDR3 reads CASSDRADPYEQYF. CDR3 DNA sequence: TGTGCCAGCTCGGACAGGGCAGACCCCTACGAGCAGTACTTC. V gene TRBV28 combines with J gene TRBJ2-7, with 8 bases that match TRBD1. In germline, CDR1 is MDHEN, CDR2 SYDVKM. With 8 bases clipped from V and 2 bases from J, the junction kept 8 bases outside the gene matches. CDR3 length: 14 residues.

V gene TRBV5-1 combines with J gene TRBJ1-2; 9 bases are a match to TRBD1. Germline V gene lookup returns CDR1 SGHRS and CDR2 YFSETQ. The CDR3 length is 15 residues. Trimming cost V 0 bases and J 6 bases; bases outside gene matches: 6. The CDR3 DNA is TGCGCCAGCAGCTTGGCCTGGACAGGGGACAATGGCTACACCTTC. Its protein product is CASSLAWTGDNGYTF.

The chain recombines TRBV25-1 with TRBJ2-7, with no clear D. This CDR3 has 14 residues. CDR1 is MGHDK and CDR2 is SYGVNS in the germline V gene. V was trimmed by 0 bases and J by 0 bases, leaving 6 bases between them. The DNA of the CDR3 is TGTGCCAGCAGTGAATATGGCGGCTCCTACGAGCAGTACTTC. This translates into CASSEYGGSYEQYF.

This sequence joins TRBV7-9 and TRBJ1-1; the match to TRBD1 covers 7 bases. The J segment lost 1 base and the V segment lost 8 bases, leaving 13 bases of the junction unmatched. Germline V gene lookup returns CDR1 SEHNR and CDR2 FQNEAQ (reference sequence). This CDR3 is built from 16 residues. CDR3 in amino acids: CASCSPTGLRNTEAFF. Here the CDR3 DNA reads TGTGCCAGCTGTAGCCCGACAGGGTTAAGGAACACTGAAGCTTTCTTT.

V is TRBV2 and J is TRBJ2-5; TRBD2 matches 7 bases. Per the germline V gene, CDR1 is SNHLY and CDR2 is FYNNEI. The V segment lost 4 bases and the J segment 5 bases; nucleotides outside the gene matches: 4. The CDR3 runs 13 residues. CDR3 in DNA: TGTGCCAGCAGTGTCCTAGCGGAGGAGACCCAGTACTTC. Translation: CASSVLAEETQYF.

V and J are TRBV30 and TRBJ1-5, with TRBD1 identical over 11 bases. J was trimmed by 6 bases and V by 7 bases; bases with no gene match: 5. The CDR3 covers 13 residues. Germline CDR1 GTSNPN, CDR2 SVGIG (reference sequence). Here the CDR3 DNA reads TGTGCCTCGGGACAGGGGGAGATTCAGCCCCAGCATTTT. Protein: CASGQGEIQPQHF.

The chain joins TRBV7-2 to TRBJ2-1; 10 bases are a match to TRBD2. The V and J ends lost 3 bases and 2 bases, in that order; junction bases with no gene match: 4. This CDR3 is 16 amino acids long. Germline CDR1 and CDR2: SGHTA and FQGNSA. In DNA, the CDR3 is TGTGCCAGCAGCTTGCTAGGACTAGCGGCCTACAATGAGCAGTTCTTC. Residues: CASSLLGLAAYNEQFF.

The J gene is TRBJ2-1, the V gene TRBV4-3; 10 bases are shared with TRBD1. The CDR3 totals 16 residues. CDR1 LGHNA and CDR2 YSLEER come from the germline V gene. V shed 6 bases, J shed 3 bases, and the junction held 8 bases outside the gene matches. CDR3 amino acids: CASSLGTGELYNEQFF. The CDR3 DNA sequence: TGCGCCAGCAGTCTCGGGACAGGGGAACTCTACAATGAGCAGTTCTTC.

The chain couples TRBV7-2 to TRBJ2-3; TRBD2 matches at 7 bases. The CDR3 is 16 amino acids. V was pared by 1 base and J by 1 base, with 5 bases of the junction left unmatched. CDR1 is SGHTA and CDR2 is FQGNSA in the germline V gene. The CDR3 DNA follows: TGTGCCAGCAGCTTAGGGCGGGGGTATGGCACAGATACGCAGTATTTT. Translated, it gives CASSLGRGYGTDTQYF. The full variable domain, completed using reference TRBV7-2 and TRBJ2-3, is GAGVSQSPSNKVTEKGKDVELRCDPISGHTALYWYRQSLGQGLEFLIYFQGNSAPDKSGLPSDRFSAERTGGSVSTLTIQRTQQEDSAVYLCASSLGRGYGTDTQYFGPGTRLTVL.